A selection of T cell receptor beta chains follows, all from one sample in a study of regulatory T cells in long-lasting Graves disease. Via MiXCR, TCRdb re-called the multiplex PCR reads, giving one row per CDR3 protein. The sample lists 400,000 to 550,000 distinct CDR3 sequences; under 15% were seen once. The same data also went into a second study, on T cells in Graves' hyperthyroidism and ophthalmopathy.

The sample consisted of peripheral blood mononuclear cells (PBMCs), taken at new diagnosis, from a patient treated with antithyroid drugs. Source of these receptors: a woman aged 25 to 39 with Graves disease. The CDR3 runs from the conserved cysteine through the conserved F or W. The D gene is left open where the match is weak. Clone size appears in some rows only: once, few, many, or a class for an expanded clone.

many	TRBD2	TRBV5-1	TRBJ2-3	CASSLATSGRQRRGTDTQYF	TGCGCCAGCAGCTTGGCGACTAGCGGGAGGCAAAGGCGGGGCACAGATACGCAGTATTTT
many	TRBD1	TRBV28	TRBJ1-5	CASSLGQTGDQPQHF	TGTGCCAGCAGTTTAGGTCAAACAGGGGATCAGCCCCAGCATTTT
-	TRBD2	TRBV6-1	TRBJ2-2	CASLTSGDTGELFF	TGTGCCAGCCTGACTAGCGGGGACACCGGGGAGCTGTTTTTT
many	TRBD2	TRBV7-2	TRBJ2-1	CASSLPGMGLAGSYNEQFF	TGTGCCAGCAGCTTACCGGGGATGGGACTAGCGGGATCCTACAATGAGCAGTTCTTC
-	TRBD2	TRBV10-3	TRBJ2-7	CAISTPTSGISSYEQYF	TGTGCCATCAGTACCCCGACTAGCGGAATAAGCTCCTACGAGCAGTACTTC
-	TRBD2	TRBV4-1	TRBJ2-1	CASSQAAGVPYNEQFF	TGCGCCAGCAGCCAAGCGGCGGGAGTCCCCTACAATGAGCAGTTCTTC
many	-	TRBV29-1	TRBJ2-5	CSARPQGPETQYF	TGCAGCGCCCGACCCCAGGGACCAGAGACCCAGTACTTC
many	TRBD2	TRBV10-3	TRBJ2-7	CAISAGTSGSYEQYF	TGTGCCATCAGTGCCGGGACTAGCGGGAGCTACGAGCAGTACTTC
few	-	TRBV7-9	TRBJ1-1	CASSLSGSFEAFF	TGTGCCAGCAGCTTATCAGGGAGCTTTGAAGCTTTCTTT
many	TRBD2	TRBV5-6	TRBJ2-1	CASSTREVGQFF	TGTGCCAGCAGCACGCGGGAGGTGGGGCAGTTCTTC
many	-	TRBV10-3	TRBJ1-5	CAISESSSRGGLPQHF	TGTGCCATCAGTGAGTCTTCTTCACGTGGGGGCTTGCCCCAGCATTTT
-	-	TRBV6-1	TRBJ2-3	CASSASDRQDSTDTQYF	TGTGCCAGCAGTGCTAGCGACAGGCAGGATAGCACAGATACGCAGTATTTT
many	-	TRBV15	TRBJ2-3	CATSRAWVGGGDTQYF	TGTGCCACCAGCAGAGCCTGGGTGGGAGGGGGTGATACGCAGTATTTT
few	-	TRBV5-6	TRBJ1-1	CASSQGPRGNTEAFF	TGTGCCAGCAGTCAGGGCCCCCGGGGGAACACTGAAGCCTTCTTT
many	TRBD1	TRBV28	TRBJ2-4	CASSPTGIANIQYF	TGTGCCAGCAGCCCGACAGGGATCGCAAACATTCAGTACTTC
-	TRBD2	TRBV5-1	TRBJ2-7	CASSSLRTSGRAFSYEQYF	TGCGCCAGCAGCTCCTTACGGACTAGCGGGAGGGCCTTCTCCTACGAGCAGTACTTC
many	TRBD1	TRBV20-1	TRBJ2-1	CSARSLQGSYNEQFF	TGCAGTGCTAGATCCCTACAGGGGTCCTACAATGAGCAGTTCTTC
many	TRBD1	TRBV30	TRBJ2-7	CAWSSHTTTGFLYEQYF	TGTGCCTGGAGTTCCCACACAACGACAGGGTTTCTCTACGAGCAGTACTTC
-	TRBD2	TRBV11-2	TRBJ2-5	CASSSDGTMETQYF	TGTGCCAGCAGCTCCGATGGGACTATGGAGACCCAGTACTTC
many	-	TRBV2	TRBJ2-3	CASRADKLRTDTQYF	TGTGCCAGCAGGGCCGACAAACTACGCACAGATACGCAGTATTTT
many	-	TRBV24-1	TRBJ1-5	CATSDRRVGQLARPQHF	TGTGCCACCAGTGATCGTCGGGTAGGGCAGTTGGCCCGGCCCCAGCATTTT
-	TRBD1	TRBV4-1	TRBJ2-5	CTSRRQGFQETQYF	TGCACCAGCAGACGACAGGGATTCCAAGAGACCCAGTACTTC
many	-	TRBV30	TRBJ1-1	CAWIGGTEAFF	TGTGCCTGGATTGGGGGGACTGAAGCTTTCTTT
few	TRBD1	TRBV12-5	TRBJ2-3	CASGRDRGTDTQYF	TGTGCTAGTGGACGGGACAGGGGCACAGATACGCAGTATTTT
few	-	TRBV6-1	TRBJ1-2	CASSADSYGYTF	TGTGCCAGCAGTGCTGACAGCTATGGCTACACCTTC
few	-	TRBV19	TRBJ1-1	CASSIDKLGNTEAFF	TGTGCCAGTAGTATAGACAAGTTGGGGAACACTGAAGCTTTCTTT
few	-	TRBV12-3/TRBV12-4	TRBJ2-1	CASSFLRGSEQFF	TGTGCCAGCAGTTTTCTCAGAGGAAGTGAGCAGTTCTTC
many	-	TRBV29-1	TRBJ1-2	CSVEGGAHYYGYTF	TGCAGCGTTGAAGGAGGGGCCCATTACTATGGCTACACCTTC
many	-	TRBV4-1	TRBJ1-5	CASSHLGDQPQHF	TGCGCCAGCAGCCATTTGGGGGATCAGCCCCAGCATTTT
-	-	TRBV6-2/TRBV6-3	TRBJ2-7	CASRKTALNEQYF	TGTGCCAGCAGAAAGACCGCTCTGAACGAGCAGTACTTC
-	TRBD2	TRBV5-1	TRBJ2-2	CASSLERGANTGELFF	TGCGCCAGCAGCTTGGAACGGGGGGCGAACACCGGGGAGCTGTTTTTT
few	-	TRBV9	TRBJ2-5	CASSVEVGLQETQYF	TGTGCCAGCAGCGTAGAGGTAGGGCTACAAGAGACCCAGTACTTC
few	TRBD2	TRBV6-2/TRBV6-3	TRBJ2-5	CASSVNSPWTSGDQETQYF	TGTGCCAGCAGTGTAAATTCTCCTTGGACTAGCGGAGATCAAGAGACCCAGTACTTC
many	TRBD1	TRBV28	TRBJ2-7	CASSLKLGQSSYEQYF	TGTGCCAGCAGTTTAAAATTGGGACAGAGCTCCTACGAGCAGTACTTC
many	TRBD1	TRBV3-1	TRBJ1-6	CASSQTGGSPLHF	TGTGCCAGCAGCCAAACAGGGGGCTCACCCCTCCACTTT
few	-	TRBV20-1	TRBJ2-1	CSAQAGSGYNEQFF	TGCAGTGCACAGGCGGGGAGCGGCTACAATGAGCAGTTCTTC
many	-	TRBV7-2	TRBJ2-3	CASSLKGTGRDTQYF	TGTGCCAGCAGCTTAAAGGGAACAGGTCGAGATACGCAGTATTTT
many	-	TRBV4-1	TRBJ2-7	CASSQYTSYEQYF	TGCGCCAGCAGCCAATACACCTCCTACGAGCAGTACTTC
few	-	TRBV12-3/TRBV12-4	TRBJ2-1	CASSFPPPPPDDFNYNEQFF	TGTGCCAGCAGTTTTCCCCCCCCCCCCCCAGACGATTTCAACTACAATGAGCAGTTCTTC
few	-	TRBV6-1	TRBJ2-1	CAISVGSATYNEQFF	TGTGCCATCTCGGTGGGCAGCGCTACCTACAATGAGCAGTTCTTC
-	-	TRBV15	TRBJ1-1	CATSRAGTEAFF	TGTGCCACCAGCAGAGCGGGAACTGAAGCTTTCTTT
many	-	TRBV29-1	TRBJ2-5	CSVEWVVGETQYF	TGCAGCGTTGAGTGGGTGGTGGGAGAGACCCAGTACTTC
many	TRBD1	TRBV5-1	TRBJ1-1	CASSLEQGAQGEAFF	TGCGCCAGCAGCTTGGAACAGGGGGCGCAGGGTGAAGCTTTCTTT
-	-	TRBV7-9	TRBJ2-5	CASSTWFDAEETQYF	TGTGCCAGCAGCACCTGGTTCGATGCAGAAGAGACCCAGTACTTC
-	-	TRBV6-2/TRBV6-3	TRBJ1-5	CASSYDELQPQHF	TGTGCCAGCAGTTATGACGAACTACAGCCCCAGCATTTT
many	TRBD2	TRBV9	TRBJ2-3	CASSLATSAKDTQYF	TGTGCCAGCAGCCTTGCGACTAGCGCGAAAGATACGCAGTATTTT
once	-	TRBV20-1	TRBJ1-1	CSARREEAFF	TGCAGTGCTAGAAGGGAAGAAGCTTTCTTT
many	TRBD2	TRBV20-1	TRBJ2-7	CSVPSGLPNEQYF	TGCAGTGTTCCTAGCGGGCTTCCTAACGAGCAGTACTTC
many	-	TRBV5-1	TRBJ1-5	CASSLNGHQPQHF	TGCGCCAGCAGCTTGAATGGTCATCAGCCCCAGCATTTT
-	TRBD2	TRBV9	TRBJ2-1	CASSVTGTTYNEQFF	TGTGCCAGCAGCGTAACTGGGACTACCTACAATGAGCAGTTCTTC
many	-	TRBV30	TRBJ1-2	CAWNSGPPYGYTF	TGTGCCTGGAACTCCGGCCCTCCGTATGGCTACACCTTC
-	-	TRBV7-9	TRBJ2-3	CASSSNRDTQYF	TGTGCCAGCAGCTCCAACAGAGATACGCAGTATTTT
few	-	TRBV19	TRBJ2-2	CASAPRLGGVNTGELFF	TGTGCCAGCGCACCACGATTAGGAGGAGTGAACACCGGGGAGCTGTTTTTT
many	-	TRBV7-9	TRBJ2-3	CASSSTSTGTDTQYF	TGTGCCAGCAGCTCAACTTCCACGGGCACAGATACGCAGTATTTT
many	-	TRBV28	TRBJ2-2	CASSYQGRITGELFF	TGTGCCAGCAGCTATCAGGGGAGGATCACCGGGGAGCTGTTTTTT